This T cell receptor (beta chain) comes out of a study of T-cell memory formation after mild COVID-19. Whole-study results and caveats: Specificity for SARS-CoV-2 was not confirmed among the second-wave clones peaking on day 37.

This clonotype has more than one count but fewer than ten. Antigen unknown. Germline V lookup: CDR1 SEHNR, CDR2 FQNEAQ (reference sequence). CDR3 size: 13 residues. V lost 0 bases, J lost 6 bases, and 9 bases lay in between. TCR alpha and TCR beta cDNA libraries carrying sample barcodes and UMIs came from 5'RACE with constant-segment primers. One entry per CDR3 protein, called by TCRdb with MiXCR from the 5' RACE reads. Among approximately 440,000 distinct CDR3 sequences listed, approximately 20% were seen once. The chain is built from TRBV7-9 and TRBJ2-7, with D unclear. The sequencing input was PBMCs or a T cell subset sorted from them (not recorded which). This sequence was found in an adult woman who had mild COVID-19 (a few samples of this study predate the infection). Cell type and time point are not known. The CDR3 DNA reads as TGTGCCAGCAGCTTAGCGGGGATCTTCGAGCAGTACTTC. It encodes CASSLAGIFEQYF.